This T cell receptor beta chain originates from a study of graft-versus-host responses after intestinal transplantation. The wider study: Every one of the recipients received anti-thymocyte globulin induction and afterwards took tacrolimus and steroids for about 3 years.

The repertoire was sequenced with immunoSEQ multiplex PCR; TCRdb's copy has only in-frame clones and lacks some. The sample carries more than 100,000 clones, around 96% recorded once. On this clone itself: Its target is unknown.

V shed 5 bases and J shed 1 base, with 15 bases lying between them. This CDR3 comprises 15 residues. Germline V lookup: CDR1 SGHAT, CDR2 FQNNGV. The receptor's source is a human donor who received an intestinal transplant. The chain carries TRBV11-2 and TRBJ2-7; the D gene could be TRBD1 or TRBD2 (5 bases each). The sequencing here drew on unstimulated CD8+ T cells sorted from spleen or lymph node cells, taken before intestinal transplant. DNA for the CDR3: TGTGCCAGCAGCCCCGCACCGGGGACGTCCTACGAGCAGTACTTC. Residues: CASSPAPGTSYEQYF. The whole variable domain, remainder taken from reference TRBV11-2 and TRBJ2-7, is EAGVAQSPRYKIIEKRQSVAFWCNPISGHATLYWYQQILGQGPKLLIQFQNNGVVDDSQLPKDRFSAERLKGVDSTLKIQPAKLEDSAVYLCASSPAPGTSYEQYFGPGTRLTVT.